This T cell receptor beta chain was retrieved from a study of T cell repertoires in cytomegalovirus infection (dated by TCRdb to about 2019). As for the study more broadly: Because public TCR beta signatures pointed to carriage of CMV infection together with the matching HLA type, the HLA type of each donor mattered for the analysis.

Results the study describes overall, beyond this receptor: In both this cohort and an independent cohort of some 370 donors, the cumulative frequency of public TCR beta family members distinguished carriers of CMV infection plus the relevant HLA type. In the ex vivo response, HLA-C-restricted CMV-specific TCR beta clonotypes were dominant, and in two of eight donors the single most frequent clonotype came from this HLA-C-restricted group.

Including cysteine and phenylalanine, the CDR3 has 17 amino acids. Only the CDR3 region is kept as DNA, spanning 51 bases read in frame from base 1. The germline V gene yields SGHVS for CDR1 and FQNEAQ for CDR2. V lost 7 bases and J lost 6 bases, and the count of bases not matched to a germline gene is 14. There are many counts of this clonotype. Its antigen remains undetermined. No base quality values were provided; no much bigger clone lies one nucleotide off. Sequencer: Illumina HiSeq 1500. Through fastp at Q25 and MiXCR, TCRdb rebuilt clones from the public reads, retaining in-frame beta chains. Each CDR3 protein appears once, grouped with its most common genes and DNA. Across this sample there are 150,000 to 200,000 distinct CDR3 sequences, with roughly 9% seen only once. Of the sample, about 5% is held by the ten largest clones.

The specimen was PBMCs. The TCR originated in a human donor in good health (CMV status not recorded). Some clones in this sample may be carry-over from other donors' samples. The rearrangement combines TRBV7-8 with TRBJ2-2, and 10 junction bases match TRBD2. The CDR3 region has the sequence CASIIGLAGEVPGELFF. The base sequence is TGTGCCAGCATCATTGGGCTAGCGGGAGAAGTCCCCGGGGAGCTGTTTTTT. With all but the CDR3 taken from the reference TRBV7-8 and TRBJ2-2 genes, the full variable domain is: GAGVSQSPRYKVAKRGQDVALRCDPISGHVSLFWYQQALGQGPEFLTYFQNEAQLDKSGLPSDRFFAERPEGSVSTLKIQRTQQEDSAVYLCASIIGLAGEVPGELFFGEGSRLTVL.